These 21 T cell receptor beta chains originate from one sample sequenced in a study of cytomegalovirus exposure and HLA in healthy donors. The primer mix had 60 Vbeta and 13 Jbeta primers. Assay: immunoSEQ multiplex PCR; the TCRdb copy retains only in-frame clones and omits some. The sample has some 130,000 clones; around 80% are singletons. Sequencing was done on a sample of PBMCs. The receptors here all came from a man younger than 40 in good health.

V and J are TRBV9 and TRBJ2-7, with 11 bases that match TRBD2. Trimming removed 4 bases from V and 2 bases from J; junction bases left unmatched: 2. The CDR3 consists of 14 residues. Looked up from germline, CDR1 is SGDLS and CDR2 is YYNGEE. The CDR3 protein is CASSTGLAAYEQYF. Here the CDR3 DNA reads TGTGCCAGCAGCACGGGACTAGCGGCCTACGAGCAGTACTTC.

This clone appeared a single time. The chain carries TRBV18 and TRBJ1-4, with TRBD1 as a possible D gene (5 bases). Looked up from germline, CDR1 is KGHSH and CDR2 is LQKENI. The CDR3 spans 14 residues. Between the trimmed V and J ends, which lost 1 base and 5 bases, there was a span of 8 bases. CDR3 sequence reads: CASSPLSGNEKLFF. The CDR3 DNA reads TGTGCCAGCTCACCACTGTCAGGGAATGAAAAACTGTTTTTT.

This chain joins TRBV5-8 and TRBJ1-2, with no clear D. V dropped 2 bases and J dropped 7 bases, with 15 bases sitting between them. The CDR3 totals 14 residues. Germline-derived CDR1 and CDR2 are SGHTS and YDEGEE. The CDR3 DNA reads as TGTGCCAGCAGCTTCGGGAGGATGTATGGTGGCTACACCTTC. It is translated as CASSFGRMYGGYTF.

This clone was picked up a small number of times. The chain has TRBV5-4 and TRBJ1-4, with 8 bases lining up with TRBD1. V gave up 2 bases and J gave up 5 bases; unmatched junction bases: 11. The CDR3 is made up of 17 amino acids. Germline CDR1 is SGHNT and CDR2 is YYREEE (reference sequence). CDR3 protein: CASSLRTGNFRNEKLFF. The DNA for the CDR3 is TGTGCCAGCAGCTTAAGGACAGGGAACTTCCGAAATGAAAAACTGTTTTTT.

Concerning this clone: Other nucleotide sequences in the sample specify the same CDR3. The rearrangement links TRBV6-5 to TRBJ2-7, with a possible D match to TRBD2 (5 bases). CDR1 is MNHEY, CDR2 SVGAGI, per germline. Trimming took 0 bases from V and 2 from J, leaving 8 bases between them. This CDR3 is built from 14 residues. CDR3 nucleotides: TGTGCCAGCAGTTACTCGGCGGGCCCCTACGAGCAGTACTTC. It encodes CASSYSAGPYEQYF.

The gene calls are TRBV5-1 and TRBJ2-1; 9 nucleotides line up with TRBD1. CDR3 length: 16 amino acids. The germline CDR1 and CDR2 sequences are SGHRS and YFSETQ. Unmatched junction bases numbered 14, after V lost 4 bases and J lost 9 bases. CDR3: CASSLGEGQGRREQFF. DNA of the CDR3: TGCGCCAGCAGCCTGGGTGAGGGACAGGGTAGGCGTGAGCAGTTCTTC.

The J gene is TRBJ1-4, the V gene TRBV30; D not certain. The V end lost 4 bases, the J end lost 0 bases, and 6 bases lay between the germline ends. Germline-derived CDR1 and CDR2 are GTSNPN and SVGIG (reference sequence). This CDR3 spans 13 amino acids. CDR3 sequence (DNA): TGTGCCTGGACGGGTGCAACTAATGAAAAACTGTTTTTT. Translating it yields CAWTGATNEKLFF. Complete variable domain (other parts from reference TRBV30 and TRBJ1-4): SQTIHQWPATLVQPVGSPLSLECTVEGTSNPNLYWYRQAAGRGLQLLFYSVGIGQISSEVPQNLSASRPQDRQFILSSKKLLLSDSGFYLCAWTGATNEKLFFGSGTQLSVL.

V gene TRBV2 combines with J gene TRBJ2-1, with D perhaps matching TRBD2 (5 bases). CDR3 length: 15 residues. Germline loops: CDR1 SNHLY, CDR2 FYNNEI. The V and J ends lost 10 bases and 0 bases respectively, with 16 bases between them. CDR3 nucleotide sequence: TGTGCCACCTCCCTGACTGAGGGCTCCTACAATGAGCAGTTCTTC. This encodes CATSLTEGSYNEQFF. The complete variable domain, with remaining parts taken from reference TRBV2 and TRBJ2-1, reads EPEVTQTPSHQVTQMGQEVILRCVPISNHLYFYWYRQILGQKVEFLVSFYNNEISEKSEIFDDQFSVERPDGSNFTLKIRSTKLEDSAMYFCATSLTEGSYNEQFFGPGTRLTVL.

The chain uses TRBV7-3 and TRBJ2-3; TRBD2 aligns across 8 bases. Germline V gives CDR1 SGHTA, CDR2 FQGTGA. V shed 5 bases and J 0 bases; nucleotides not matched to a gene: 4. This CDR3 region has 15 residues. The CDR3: CASSPGGVSTDTQYF. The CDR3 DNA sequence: TGTGCCAGCAGCCCGGGGGGGGTTAGCACAGATACGCAGTATTTT.

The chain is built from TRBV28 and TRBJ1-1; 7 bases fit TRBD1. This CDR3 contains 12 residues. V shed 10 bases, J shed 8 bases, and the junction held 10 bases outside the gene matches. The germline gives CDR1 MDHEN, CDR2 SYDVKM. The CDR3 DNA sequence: TGTGCCACCGAAGGGGGCGCGGGGGAAGCTTTCTTT. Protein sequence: CATEGGAGEAFF.

This CDR3 is CASSINRGGEAFF. In DNA, the CDR3 is TGTGCCAGTAGTATAAACAGGGGGGGAGAAGCTTTCTTT. The rearrangement uses TRBV19 and TRBJ1-1, with 8 bases aligning to TRBD1. In germline, CDR1 is LNHDA, CDR2 SQIVND (reference sequence). The CDR3 covers 13 residues. With 2 bases clipped from V and 8 bases from J, the junction kept 4 bases outside the gene matches.

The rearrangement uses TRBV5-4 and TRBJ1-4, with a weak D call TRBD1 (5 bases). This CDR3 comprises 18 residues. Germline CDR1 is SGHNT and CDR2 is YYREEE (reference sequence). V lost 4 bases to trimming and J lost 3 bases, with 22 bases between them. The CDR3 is CASSPLPQGGGSNEKLFF. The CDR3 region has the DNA TGTGCCAGCAGCCCCCTCCCCCAGGGTGGAGGGTCTAATGAAAAACTGTTTTTT.

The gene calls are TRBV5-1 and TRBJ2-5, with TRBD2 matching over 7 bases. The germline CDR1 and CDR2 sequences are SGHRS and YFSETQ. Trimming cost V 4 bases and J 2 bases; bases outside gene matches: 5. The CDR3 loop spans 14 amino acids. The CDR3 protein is CASSLGTTQETQYF. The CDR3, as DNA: TGCGCCAGCAGCCTAGGGACTACTCAAGAGACCCAGTACTTC.

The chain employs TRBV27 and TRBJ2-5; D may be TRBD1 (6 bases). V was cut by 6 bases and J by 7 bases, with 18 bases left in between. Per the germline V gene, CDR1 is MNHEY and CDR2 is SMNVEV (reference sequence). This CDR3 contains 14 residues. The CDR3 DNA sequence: TGTGCCAGCAGCCTAGGCCCACAGGGTGGGACCCAGTACTTC. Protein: CASSLGPQGGTQYF.

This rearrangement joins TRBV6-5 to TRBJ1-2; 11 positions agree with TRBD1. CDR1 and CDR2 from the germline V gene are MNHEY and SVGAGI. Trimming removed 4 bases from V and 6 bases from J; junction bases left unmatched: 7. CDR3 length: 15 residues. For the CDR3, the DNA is TGTGCCAGCAGTTCGGGGGGACAGGGGGGGCATGGCTACACCTTC. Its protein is CASSSGGQGGHGYTF.

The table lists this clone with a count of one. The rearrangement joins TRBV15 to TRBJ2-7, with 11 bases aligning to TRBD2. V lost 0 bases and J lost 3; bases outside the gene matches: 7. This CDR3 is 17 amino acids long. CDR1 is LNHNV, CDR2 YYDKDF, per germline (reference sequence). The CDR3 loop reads CATSRDFGTSGLYEQYF. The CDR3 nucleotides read TGTGCCACCAGCAGAGATTTCGGGACTAGCGGACTCTACGAGCAGTACTTC. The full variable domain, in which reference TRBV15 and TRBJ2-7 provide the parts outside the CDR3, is DAMVIQNPRYQVTQFGKPVTLSCSQTLNHNVMYWYQQKSSQAPKLLFHYYDKDFNNEADTPDNFQSRRPNTSFCFLDIRSPGLGDTAMYLCATSRDFGTSGLYEQYFGPGTRLTVT.

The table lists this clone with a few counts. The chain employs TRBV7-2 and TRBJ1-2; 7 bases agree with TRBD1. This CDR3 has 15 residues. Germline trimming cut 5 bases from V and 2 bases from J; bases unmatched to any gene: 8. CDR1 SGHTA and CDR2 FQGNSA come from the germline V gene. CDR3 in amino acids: CASSIRQGGNYGYTF. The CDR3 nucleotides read TGTGCCAGCAGCATAAGACAGGGCGGCAACTATGGCTACACCTTC.

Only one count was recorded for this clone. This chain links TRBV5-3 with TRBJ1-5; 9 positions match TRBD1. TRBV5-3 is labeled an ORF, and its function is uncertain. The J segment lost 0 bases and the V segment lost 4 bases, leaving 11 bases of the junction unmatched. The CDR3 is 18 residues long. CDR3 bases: TGTGCCAGAAGCGACCGGGACAGGGTACCGTATAGCAATCAGCCCCAGCATTTT. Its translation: CARSDRDRVPYSNQPQHF.

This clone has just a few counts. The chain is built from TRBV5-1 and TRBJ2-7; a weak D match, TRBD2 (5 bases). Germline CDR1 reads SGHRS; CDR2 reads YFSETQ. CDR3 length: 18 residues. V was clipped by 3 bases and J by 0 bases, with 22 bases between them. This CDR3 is CASSWTLSAALSSYEQYF. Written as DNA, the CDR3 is TGCGCCAGCAGCTGGACCCTCTCAGCGGCCCTTAGCTCCTACGAGCAGTACTTC.

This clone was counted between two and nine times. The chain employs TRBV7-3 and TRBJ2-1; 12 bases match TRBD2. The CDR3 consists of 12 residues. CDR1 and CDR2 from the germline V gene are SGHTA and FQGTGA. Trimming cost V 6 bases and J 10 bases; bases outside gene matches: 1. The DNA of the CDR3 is TGTGCCAGCAGTCTAGCGGGAGGGGAGCAGTTCTTC. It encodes CASSLAGGEQFF. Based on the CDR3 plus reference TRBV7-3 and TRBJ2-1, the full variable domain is GAGVSQTPSNKVTEKGKYVELRCDPISGHTALYWYRQSLGQGPEFLIYFQGTGAADDSGLPNDRFFAVRPEGSVSTLKIQRTERGDSAVYLCASSLAGGEQFFGPGTRLTVL.

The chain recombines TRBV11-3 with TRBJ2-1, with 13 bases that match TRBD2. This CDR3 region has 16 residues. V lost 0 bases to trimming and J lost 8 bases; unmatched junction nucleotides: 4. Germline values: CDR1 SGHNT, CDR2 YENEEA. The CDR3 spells CASSLEGLAGRYEQFF. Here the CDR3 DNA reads TGTGCCAGCAGCTTAGAGGGACTAGCGGGAAGGTATGAGCAGTTCTTC.